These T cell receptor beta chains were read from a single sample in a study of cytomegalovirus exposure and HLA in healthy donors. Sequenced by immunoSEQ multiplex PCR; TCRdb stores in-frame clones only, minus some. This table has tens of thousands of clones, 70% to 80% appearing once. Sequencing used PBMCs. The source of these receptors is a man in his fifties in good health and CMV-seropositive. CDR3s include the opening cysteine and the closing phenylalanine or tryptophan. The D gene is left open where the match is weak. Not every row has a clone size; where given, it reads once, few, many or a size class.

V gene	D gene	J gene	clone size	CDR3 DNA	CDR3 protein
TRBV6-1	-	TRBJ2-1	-	TGTGCCAGCAGTCCTTCCGGGTGGAGGTTACAGTTCTTC	CASSPSGWRLQFF
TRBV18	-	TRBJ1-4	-	TGTGCCAGCTCACCACCTGGCGGCGCTAATGAAAAACTGTTTTTT	CASSPPGGANEKLFF
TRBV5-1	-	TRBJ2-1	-	TGCGCCAGCAGCTTGTTTGTCGGGTCCCACAATGAGCAGTTCTTC	CASSLFVGSHNEQFF
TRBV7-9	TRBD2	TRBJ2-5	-	TGTGCCAGCAGCTTAAAGGGAGGGATGGGGGGCCAAGAGACCCAGTACTTC	CASSLKGGMGGQETQYF
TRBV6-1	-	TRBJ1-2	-	TGTGCCAGCAGTTATCGAGATCGATATGGCTACACCTTC	CASSYRDRYGYTF
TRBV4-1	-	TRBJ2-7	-	TGCGCCAGCAGCCAAGTCGTAGAGAGCAACGAGCAGTACTTC	CASSQVVESNEQYF
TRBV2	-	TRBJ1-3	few	TGTGCCAGCAGGAGTCAGGGGAGCTCTGGAAACACCATATATTTT	CASRSQGSSGNTIYF
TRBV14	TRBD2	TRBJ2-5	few	TGTGCCAGCAGCCACCGGGGGGTTAGCGAAGAGACCCAGTACTTC	CASSHRGVSEETQYF
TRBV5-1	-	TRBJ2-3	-	TGCGCCAGCAGTTCGGCTCGGGTCACAGATACGCAGTATTTT	CASSSARVTDTQYF
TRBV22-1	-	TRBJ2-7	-	TGTCCTGGGAGCGCACGCTCCAAACGGAGCTACGAGCAGTACTTC	CPGSARSKRSYEQYF
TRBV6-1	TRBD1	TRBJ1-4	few	TGTGCCAGCGGGAGGGACAGGGATGAAAAACTGTTTTTT	CASGRDRDEKLFF
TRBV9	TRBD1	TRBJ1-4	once	TGTGCCAGCAGCCCTGAGTTGGGACAGGGGCCCTCTTGGGATGAAAAACTGTTTTTT	CASSPELGQGPSWDEKLFF
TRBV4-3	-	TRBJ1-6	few	TGCGCCAGCAGCCAAGATCGGCTCGGGAATTCACCCCTCCACTTT	CASSQDRLGNSPLHF
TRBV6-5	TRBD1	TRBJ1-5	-	TGTGCCAGCAGCCCGGACAGGGCGAGCAATCAGCCCCAGCATTTT	CASSPDRASNQPQHF